These 29 T cell receptor beta chains came from one sample sequenced in a study of cytomegalovirus exposure and HLA in healthy donors. The primer mix had 60 Vbeta and 13 Jbeta primers. Assay: immunoSEQ multiplex PCR; the TCRdb copy retains only in-frame clones and omits some. The table lists 150,000 to 200,000 clones, 70% to 90% of them singletons. Sequencing was done on a sample of PBMCs. The receptor set was obtained from a young woman in good health and CMV-seropositive.

The chain combines TRBV2 with TRBJ1-1, with a possible D match to TRBD1 (5 bases). The V and J ends lost 8 bases and 8 bases respectively, with 12 bases between them. The CDR3 is made up of 11 amino acids. The germline V gene encodes CDR1 SNHLY and CDR2 FYNNEI. In DNA form, the CDR3 reads TGTGCCAGCCTCAGGGAGGTCGAAGCTTTCTTT. It specifies CASLREVEAFF. Variable domain in full (rest from reference TRBV2 and TRBJ1-1): EPEVTQTPSHQVTQMGQEVILRCVPISNHLYFYWYRQILGQKVEFLVSFYNNEISEKSEIFDDQFSVERPDGSNFTLKIRSTKLEDSAMYFCASLREVEAFFGQGTRLTVV.

This rearrangement joins TRBV10-3 to TRBJ1-2; 7 nucleotides line up with TRBD1. The V gene's germline CDR1 is ENHRY and CDR2 SYGVKD. Germline trimming cut 0 bases from V and 8 bases from J; bases unmatched to any gene: 6. The CDR3 totals 14 residues. The chain's CDR3 is CAISESRQGWGYTF. The CDR3 nucleotides read TGTGCCATCAGTGAGTCGCGACAGGGTTGGGGCTACACCTTC.

This clone was seen a few times. The gene calls are TRBV18 and TRBJ2-7; tentatively, D is TRBD1 (6 bases). The CDR3 has 13 amino acids. Looked up from germline, CDR1 is KGHSH and CDR2 is LQKENI. Trimming cost V 3 bases and J 3 bases, with 9 bases left between them. The CDR3 nucleotides read TGTGCCAGCTCACCGGCACAGGGCTACGAGCAGTACTTC. This gives the protein CASSPAQGYEQYF.

V usage is TRBV19 and J usage is TRBJ1-2; TRBD1 agrees at 7 bases. Germline-derived CDR1 and CDR2 are LNHDA and SQIVND (reference sequence). The CDR3 runs to 13 residues. After removal of 5 bases from V and 6 bases from J, the junction contained 6 bases not matched to a gene. Written as DNA, the CDR3 is TGTGCCAGTAGTCTCCTCGACAGGGATGGCTACACCTTC. Protein sequence: CASSLLDRDGYTF.

This rearrangement joins TRBV25-1 to TRBJ2-7, with D possibly being TRBD2 (6 bases). The V gene lost 6 bases and the J gene lost 6 bases, with 21 bases spanning the gap. This CDR3 region has 15 residues. Germline V lookup: CDR1 MGHDK, CDR2 SYGVNS. CDR3 nucleotide sequence: TGTGCCAGCAGCACACCAACCACGGGAGACTCCGAGCAGTACTTC. Amino acids: CASSTPTTGDSEQYF.

The gene calls are TRBV7-7 and TRBJ1-5, with D possibly TRBD1 on 5 matching bases. CDR1 is SSHAT, CDR2 FNYEAQ, per germline (reference sequence). V was cut by 3 bases and J by 3 bases, with 6 bases left in between. This CDR3 has 13 amino acids. CDR3 loop: CASSLTDNQPQHF. The CDR3 DNA is TGTGCCAGCAGCTTGACAGACAATCAGCCCCAGCATTTT.

The CDR3 spells CASARGGGYSYEQYF. In nucleotides, the CDR3 is TGTGCCAGCGCAAGGGGCGGGGGGTATTCCTACGAGCAGTACTTC. The chain joins TRBV5-6 to TRBJ2-7; 8 nucleotides agree with TRBD2. The CDR3 is 15 amino acids. J lost 1 base, V lost 7 bases, and 10 bases had no gene match. From germline, CDR1 is SGHDT and CDR2 YYEEEE.

V usage is TRBV18 and J usage is TRBJ1-4; no clear D gene. The germline CDR1 and CDR2 sequences are KGHSH and LQKENI. V was cut by 4 bases and J by 5 bases, with 8 bases left in between. This CDR3 region has 13 residues. The CDR3 is CASSRAQNEKLFF. Here the CDR3 DNA reads TGTGCCAGCTCACGGGCACAAAATGAAAAACTGTTTTTT.

The V call is TRBV28, the J call TRBJ1-2, with D maybe TRBD1 (5 bases). Looked up from germline, CDR1 is MDHEN and CDR2 is SYDVKM. The CDR3 loop spans 14 amino acids. Trimming took 3 bases from V and 2 from J, leaving 10 bases between them. The CDR3 region is CASSFSTENYGYTF. CDR3 bases: TGTGCCAGCAGTTTTTCGACAGAAAACTATGGCTACACCTTC.

The chain uses TRBV4-2 and TRBJ1-1, with D maybe TRBD1 (6 bases). Trimming pared 0 bases from V and 4 bases from J, leaving 15 bases between. The CDR3 is 16 amino acids. Germline-derived CDR1 and CDR2 are LGHNA and YNFKEQ. DNA for the CDR3: TGTGCCAGCAGCCAAGAAACGGAGTGGGGGCCCACTGAAGCTTTCTTT. Translation: CASSQETEWGPTEAFF.

The chain uses TRBV6-4 and TRBJ1-2, with 7 bases fitting TRBD1. The CDR3 is 13 residues long. The J segment lost 4 bases and the V segment lost 6 bases, leaving 5 bases of the junction unmatched. CDR1 and CDR2 from the germline V gene are MRHNA and SNTAGT. DNA for the CDR3: TGTGCCAGCAGGGGGACAGAGACCTATGGCTACACCTTC. It encodes CASRGTETYGYTF.

This clone was seen a few times. This rearrangement joins TRBV27 to TRBJ2-1, with D uncertain. Trimming took 5 bases from V and 5 from J, leaving 10 bases between them. The germline V gene has CDR1 MNHEY and CDR2 SMNVEV (reference sequence). The CDR3 has 13 residues. CDR3 residues: CASSPIDDNEQFF. In DNA, the CDR3 is TGTGCCAGCAGTCCTATAGATGACAATGAGCAGTTCTTC.

The CDR3: CASSQSMAEGEQYF. Written as DNA, the CDR3 is TGCGCCAGCAGTCAATCGATGGCTGAGGGCGAGCAGTACTTC. The rearrangement joins TRBV23-1 to TRBJ2-7; weak D call: TRBD2 (5 bases). TRBV23-1 belongs to the ORF category, with a function that is uncertain. The CDR3 is 14 residues long. The ends were cut back, 0 bases at V and 6 bases at J, with 12 bases in the middle.

This chain connects TRBV5-1 to TRBJ2-7, with D tentatively TRBD2 (6 bases). The CDR3 contains 14 residues. CDR1 and CDR2 from the germline V gene are SGHRS and YFSETQ. The V gene lost 0 bases and the J gene lost 2 bases, with 9 bases spanning the gap. The CDR3 coding sequence is TGCGCCAGCAGCTTGGTAACGGGGGCCTACGAGCAGTACTTC. Its translation is CASSLVTGAYEQYF.

The chain is built from TRBV2 and TRBJ1-6; no definite D call. The CDR3 consists of 14 residues. The germline V and J ends were trimmed by 2 bases and 8 bases, with 10 bases remaining between them. Germline V lookup: CDR1 SNHLY, CDR2 FYNNEI. CDR3 region: CASSESWRDSPLHF. The DNA for the CDR3 is TGTGCCAGCAGTGAAAGCTGGAGGGATTCACCCCTCCACTTT.

The chain carries TRBV5-4 and TRBJ1-3; 7 bases align to TRBD1. Trimming cost V 2 bases and J 0 bases; bases outside gene matches: 2. Germline assignment: CDR1 SGHNT and CDR2 YYREEE (reference sequence). The CDR3 runs 15 residues. The CDR3 loop is CASSFGQDSGNTIYF. The CDR3 DNA reads TGTGCCAGCAGCTTTGGACAGGACTCTGGAAACACCATATATTTT.

The chain has TRBV7-9 and TRBJ2-5; 7 nucleotides align to TRBD2. CDR3 size: 17 residues. V trimming: 2 bases; J trimming: 4 bases; junction bases outside the gene matches: 13. CDR1 SEHNR and CDR2 FQNEAQ come from the germline V gene (reference sequence). CDR3 in amino acids: CASSLILPSGGGETQYF. Written as DNA, the CDR3 is TGTGCCAGCAGCTTAATACTCCCTAGCGGCGGGGGAGAGACCCAGTACTTC.

The genes are TRBV19 and TRBJ2-3, with D unclear. Looked up from germline, CDR1 is LNHDA and CDR2 is SQIVND (reference sequence). V was shortened by 6 bases and J by 2 bases, with 12 bases between the two germline ends. The CDR3 has 14 residues. The CDR3 region is CASRSSVNTDTQYF. CDR3 bases: TGTGCCAGTAGGTCGTCGGTGAACACAGATACGCAGTATTTT. The complete variable domain, with remaining parts taken from reference TRBV19 and TRBJ2-3, reads DGGITQSPKYLFRKEGQNVTLSCEQNLNHDAMYWYRQDPGQGLRLIYYSQIVNDFQKGDIAEGYSVSREKKESFPLTVTSAQKNPTAFYLCASRSSVNTDTQYFGPGTRLTVL.

In the case of this clone: In the same sample, other DNA sequences code for this CDR3. V usage is TRBV5-1 and J usage is TRBJ2-2, with 8 bases fitting TRBD1. The CDR3 contains 15 residues. After removal of 4 bases from V and 2 bases from J, the junction contained 4 bases not matched to a gene. CDR1 is SGHRS, CDR2 YFSETQ, per germline. The CDR3 is CASSPDRGNTGELFF. Here the CDR3 DNA reads TGCGCCAGCAGCCCAGACAGGGGCAACACCGGGGAGCTGTTTTTT.

The chain couples TRBV6-5 to TRBJ1-2, with TRBD1 matching 9 bases. V trimming: 5 bases; J trimming: 7 bases; junction bases outside the gene matches: 11. This CDR3 is 15 amino acids long. Germline CDR1 MNHEY, CDR2 SVGAGI. This CDR3 reads CASSASITGGAGYTF. The CDR3 nucleotides are TGTGCCAGCAGTGCCTCGATCACAGGGGGCGCTGGCTACACCTTC.

The chain carries TRBV5-1 and TRBJ2-5, with D unclear. V lost 2 bases to trimming and J lost 0 bases, with 8 bases between them. Looked up from germline, CDR1 is SGHRS and CDR2 is YFSETQ. CDR3 length: 14 residues. The CDR3 loop is CASSFGKHQETQYF. CDR3 bases: TGCGCCAGCAGCTTTGGCAAACACCAAGAGACCCAGTACTTC.

As DNA, the CDR3 is TGTGCCAGCAGCTTGCCCTCGGGGATCCGGTACGAGCAGTACTTC. Amino acid sequence: CASSLPSGIRYEQYF. V and J are TRBV5-4 and TRBJ2-7; the D gene is possibly TRBD2 (5 bases). Germline V gives CDR1 SGHNT, CDR2 YYREEE (reference sequence). This CDR3 region has 15 residues. Trimming pared 1 base from V and 4 bases from J, leaving 15 bases between.

The J gene is TRBJ2-7, the V gene TRBV4-2; 8 bases fit TRBD2. Germline CDR1 LGHNA, CDR2 YNFKEQ. The junction had 11 bases not matched to a gene; V was cut back by 2 bases and J by 5 bases. The CDR3 is 16 residues long. The CDR3 region has the DNA TGTGCCAGCAGCCAATCATTTGGACTAGCAGTTAACGAGCAGTACTTC. Its translation: CASSQSFGLAVNEQYF.

The chain combines TRBV5-1 with TRBJ2-5, with 10 nucleotides matching TRBD1. CDR1 and CDR2 from the germline V gene are SGHRS and YFSETQ. This CDR3 comprises 14 residues. V shed 0 bases and J 4 bases; nucleotides not matched to a gene: 0. CDR3 region: CASSLGTGGETQYF. The CDR3 nucleotides are TGCGCCAGCAGCTTGGGGACAGGGGGAGAGACCCAGTACTTC.

The V call is TRBV2, the J call TRBJ1-2; 10 nucleotides agree with TRBD1. The CDR3 spans 13 residues. J gave up 8 bases and V 5 bases, and 5 bases lay outside the gene matches. Germline CDR1 SNHLY, CDR2 FYNNEI. As DNA, the CDR3 is TGTGCCAGCAGTCCGGGACAGGGGCTAGGCTACACCTTC. Protein: CASSPGQGLGYTF.

The chain joins TRBV5-1 to TRBJ1-1, with D tentatively TRBD1 (6 bases). Germline V CDR1 and CDR2: SGHRS, YFSETQ. The V gene lost 0 bases and the J gene lost 3 bases, with 12 bases spanning the gap. This CDR3 region has 15 residues. CDR3: CASSLEGRGYTEAFF. The CDR3 coding sequence is TGCGCCAGCAGCTTGGAGGGCAGGGGATACACTGAAGCTTTCTTT.

The chain carries TRBV27 and TRBJ2-1, with TRBD2 matching over 10 bases. Trimming removed 5 bases from V and 3 bases from J; junction bases left unmatched: 4. This CDR3 contains 15 residues. The germline gives CDR1 MNHEY, CDR2 SMNVEV (reference sequence). The CDR3 is CASSPVAGGYNEQFF. Written as DNA, the CDR3 is TGTGCCAGCAGTCCGGTAGCGGGGGGCTACAATGAGCAGTTCTTC.

The rearrangement joins TRBV13 to TRBJ1-2; 8 nucleotides agree with TRBD1. Trimming took 3 bases from V and 8 from J; bases not matched to a gene: 2. Germline loops: CDR1 PRHDT, CDR2 FYEKMQ (reference sequence). The CDR3 is 12 amino acids. The CDR3: CASSFRGRGYTF. The CDR3 DNA is TGTGCCAGCAGCTTCAGGGGGCGCGGCTACACCTTC.

The rearrangement links TRBV2 to TRBJ1-2; the match to TRBD1 covers 7 bases. Per the germline V gene, CDR1 is SNHLY and CDR2 is FYNNEI. The CDR3 totals 14 residues. Trimming cost V 6 bases and J 1 base; bases outside gene matches: 5. The CDR3 is CASRGGRLNYGYTF. CDR3 DNA sequence: TGTGCCAGCAGAGGGGGCAGACTTAACTATGGCTACACCTTC.